This TCR beta chain stems from a study of blood T cell repertoires in COVID-19. A single count supports this clone. The method was immunoSEQ multiplex PCR; TCRdb's version includes in-frame clones alone and lacks a portion of them. Among more than 65,000 clones listed, roughly 76% were seen once. The V segment lost 4 bases and the J segment 4 bases; nucleotides outside the gene matches: 5. The V gene's germline CDR1 is SGHNT and CDR2 YYREEE (reference sequence). This CDR3 is built from 14 residues. The source is a woman older than 75 with active or convalescent COVID-19. J is TRBJ2-7 and V is TRBV5-4; 10 bases are shared with TRBD1. Sequenced material: peripheral blood. For the CDR3, the DNA is TGTGCCAGCAGCCCTCGGGACAGGGGTTACGAGCAGTACTTC. It specifies CASSPRDRGYEQYF.